What follows describes a single TCR beta chain. Its target antigen remains unknown. No per-base quality is available; no much larger clone lies one base away. The source of the sample is a study of T cell repertoires in cytomegalovirus infection (dated by TCRdb to about 2019). For context, the study as a whole: Recently identified HLA-C-restricted CMV epitopes, whose presentation resists viral immunomodulation, were targeted by peptide stimulations together with well-studied HLA-B-restricted epitopes. Because public TCR beta signatures pointed to carriage of CMV infection together with the matching HLA type, the HLA type of each donor mattered for the analysis.

General conclusions and limits of the study: In both this cohort and an independent cohort of over 350 donors, the cumulative frequency of public TCR beta family members distinguished carriers of CMV infection plus the relevant HLA type. The ex vivo response was dominated by HLA-C-restricted CMV-specific TCR beta clonotypes, which also provided the single most frequent clonotype in two of eight donors.

TCRdb shows the sequencer as Illumina HiSeq 1500. The public sequencing data were trimmed at Q25 with fastp and processed into clonotypes with MiXCR by TCRdb, which kept only in-frame beta chains. For every CDR3 protein sequence, its rows merge into one entry that carries the most common genes and DNA. This sample comprises hundreds of thousands of distinct CDR3 sequences, roughly 30% of them detected only once. The biggest ten clones account for roughly 20% of the sample. The treatment or condition tag for this specimen amounts to: in vitro stimulation with specific CMV peptide epitopes to enrich CMV-specific T cells. The CDR3 has 14 amino acids, counting the end cysteine and phenylalanine. CDR3 DNA only is kept here, 42 bases in frame from base 1. V is cut back by 5 bases and J by 5 bases, with 3 bases in the junction unmatched. Looking up the germline V gene (reference sequence) yields CDR1 LNHDA and CDR2 SQIVND.

The sequence derives from a human donor in good health (CMV status not recorded). Some clones in this sample may be carry-over from other donors' samples. The V and J segments used are TRBV19 and TRBJ2-1; 10 nucleotides in the junction match TRBD1. The source was cultured PBMCs, collected from culture after CMV antigen stimulation. In nucleotides, the sequence is TGTGCCAGTAGTGGGGGGACAGGGGACAATGAGCAGTTCTTC. Its coded protein is CASSGGTGDNEQFF.